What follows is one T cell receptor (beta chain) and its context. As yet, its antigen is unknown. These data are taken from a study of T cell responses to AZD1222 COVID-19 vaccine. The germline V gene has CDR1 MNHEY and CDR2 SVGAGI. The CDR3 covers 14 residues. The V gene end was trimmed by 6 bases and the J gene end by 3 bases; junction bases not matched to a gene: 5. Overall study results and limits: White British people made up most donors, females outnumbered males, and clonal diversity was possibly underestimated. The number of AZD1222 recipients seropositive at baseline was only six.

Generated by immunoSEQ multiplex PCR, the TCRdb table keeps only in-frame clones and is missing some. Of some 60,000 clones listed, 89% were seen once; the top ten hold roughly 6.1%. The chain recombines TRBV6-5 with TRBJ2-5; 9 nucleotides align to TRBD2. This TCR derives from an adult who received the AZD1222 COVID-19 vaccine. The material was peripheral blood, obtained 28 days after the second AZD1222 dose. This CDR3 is CASRLSGGEETQYF. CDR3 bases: TGTGCCAGCAGACTTAGCGGGGGAGAAGAGACCCAGTACTTC.